What follows are 6 T cell receptor beta chains derived from one specimen sequenced in a study of PD-1 blockade in classical Hodgkin lymphoma. TCRdb's copy holds only in-frame clones and misses some; the assay was immunoSEQ multiplex PCR. The repertoire holds about 30,000 clones, with approximately 90% as singletons. Time point given: cycle 4 day 1 (C4D1), after five to seven weeks of nivolumab. Brentuximab vedotin exposure varied, and every patient relapsed after autologous stem cell transplantation. Using magnetic negative selection, the CD4+ T cells were separated out of thawed PBMCs. The sequencing used CD4+ T cells from blood, collected before the fourth cycle of nivolumab. The receptors come from a human donor with classical Hodgkin lymphoma.

The chain is built from TRBV5-5 and TRBJ2-7; TRBD1 matches at 8 bases. The CDR3 length is 14 residues. V shed 4 bases, J shed 2 bases, and the junction held 5 bases outside the gene matches. In germline, CDR1 is SGHKS, CDR2 YYEKEE (reference sequence). The CDR3 loop is CASSDRGPAYEQYF. Written as DNA, the CDR3 is TGTGCCAGCAGCGACAGGGGCCCAGCCTACGAGCAGTACTTC.

The chain has TRBV28 and TRBJ2-7, with 9 bases fitting TRBD2. The germline CDR1 and CDR2 sequences are MDHEN and SYDVKM. The CDR3 runs to 15 residues. After removal of 2 bases from V and 2 bases from J, the junction contained 4 bases not matched to a gene. The CDR3 region is CASSLQASGAYEQYF. The CDR3 DNA follows: TGTGCCAGCAGTTTACAGGCTAGCGGGGCCTACGAGCAGTACTTC.

This CDR3 is CASSFRNQPQHF. The CDR3 DNA reads as TGTGCCAGCAGCTTTCGGAATCAGCCCCAGCATTTT. The chain has TRBV7-2 and TRBJ1-5; no reliable D call. Germline V CDR1 and CDR2: SGHTA, FQGNSA. The CDR3 contains 12 residues. V lost 3 bases and J 4 bases, leaving 4 bases between the germline ends.

The V gene is TRBV28, the J gene TRBJ1-4, with D possibly TRBD1 on 6 matching bases. The CDR3 is made up of 16 amino acids. Germline V CDR1 and CDR2: MDHEN, SYDVKM. V lost 6 bases, J lost 8 bases, and 22 bases lay in between. The CDR3 nucleotides read TGTGCCAGCAGCGTAATTAACACGGGGGGGCGGGAAAAACTGTTTTTT. Translated: CASSVINTGGREKLFF. The entire variable domain, with the rest obtained from reference TRBV28 and TRBJ1-4, is as follows: DVKVTQSSRYLVKRTGEKVFLECVQDMDHENMFWYRQDPGLGLRLIYFSYDVKMKEKGDIPEGYSVSREKKERFSLILESASTNQTSMYLCASSVINTGGREKLFFGSGTQLSVL.

This rearrangement joins TRBV4-1 to TRBJ2-3, with 14 bases identical to TRBD2. The junction had 12 bases not matched to a gene; V was cut back by 5 bases and J by 5 bases. The CDR3 has 18 amino acids. Germline assignment: CDR1 MGHRA and CDR2 YSYEKL. For the CDR3, the DNA is TGCGCCAGCAGCGAAAACCCGGGACTAGCGGGAGTTGAAGATACGCAGTATTTT. This encodes CASSENPGLAGVEDTQYF.

This clone was counted a single time. The chain joins TRBV25-1 to TRBJ1-4, with D possibly being TRBD1 (6 bases). Germline values: CDR1 MGHDK, CDR2 SYGVNS. This CDR3 contains 15 residues. Trimming removed 6 bases from V and 0 bases from J, with 11 bases in between. The CDR3 region is CASSTGQTTNEKLFF. The CDR3 DNA reads as TGTGCCAGCAGCACCGGACAGACAACTAATGAAAAACTGTTTTTT. The whole variable domain, remainder taken from reference TRBV25-1 and TRBJ1-4, is EADIYQTPRYLVIGTGKKITLECSQTMGHDKMYWYQQDPGMELHLIHYSYGVNSTEKGDLSSESTVSRIRTEHFPLTLESARPSHTSQYLCASSTGQTTNEKLFFGSGTQLSVL.